There are many counts of the clone carrying this TCR beta chain. Its cognate antigen is unknown. This entry comes from a study of T cells after yellow fever vaccination. The study's findings and limits: Though it reached lower strength, the secondary response hit its peak faster, day 5 versus 15.

5'RACE template switching generated TCR cDNA, adding a universal primer site and UMIs. MiXCR was run by TCRdb on the 5' RACE reads, yielding one entry per CDR3 protein. The sample comprises approximately 340,000 distinct CDR3 sequences, 8.7% of which are singletons, and over 15% rests with the top ten. V lost 1 base, J lost 3 bases, and 10 bases lay in between. This CDR3 has 14 amino acids. Germline assignment: CDR1 SGHRS and CDR2 YFSETQ. The chain employs TRBV5-1 and TRBJ1-1; no definite D call. The specimen was PBMCs, collected on the day of the first yellow fever vaccination. This receptor was obtained from a man aged 18-30 years who received the YFV17D yellow fever vaccine. This CDR3 reads CASSLSPGHTEAFF. The DNA for the CDR3 is TGCGCCAGCAGCTTGTCCCCAGGCCACACTGAAGCTTTCTTT.